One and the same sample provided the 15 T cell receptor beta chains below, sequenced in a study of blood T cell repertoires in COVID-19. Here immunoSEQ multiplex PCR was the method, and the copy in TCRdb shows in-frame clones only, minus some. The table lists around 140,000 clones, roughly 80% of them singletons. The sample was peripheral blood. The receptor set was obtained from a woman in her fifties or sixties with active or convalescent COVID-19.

This CDR3 is CAWSVGEINTEAFF. The CDR3 DNA reads TGTGCCTGGAGTGTCGGGGAAATTAACACTGAAGCTTTCTTT. The chain joins TRBV30 to TRBJ1-1, with no clear D. Germline lookup yields CDR1 GTSNPN and CDR2 SVGIG (reference sequence). The CDR3 totals 14 residues. V lost 0 bases to trimming and J lost 2 bases, with 10 bases between them. Combining the CDR3 with reference TRBV30 and TRBJ1-1 gives the whole variable domain SQTIHQWPATLVQPVGSPLSLECTVEGTSNPNLYWYRQAAGRGLQLLFYSVGIGQISSEVPQNLSASRPQDRQFILSSKKLLLSDSGFYLCAWSVGEINTEAFFGQGTRLTVV.

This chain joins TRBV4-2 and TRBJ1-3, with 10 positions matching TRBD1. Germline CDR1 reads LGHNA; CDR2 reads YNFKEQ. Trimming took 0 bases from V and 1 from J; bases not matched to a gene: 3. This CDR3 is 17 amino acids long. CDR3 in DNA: TGTGCCAGCAGCCAAGAAGTGGACAGGGGGTCTGGAAACACCATATATTTT. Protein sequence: CASSQEVDRGSGNTIYF.

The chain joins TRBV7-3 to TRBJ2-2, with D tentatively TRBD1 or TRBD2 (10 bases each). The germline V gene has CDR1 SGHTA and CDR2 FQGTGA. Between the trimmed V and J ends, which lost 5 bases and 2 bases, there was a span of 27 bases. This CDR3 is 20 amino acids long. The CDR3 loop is CASSPSGTGVLAGNTGELFF. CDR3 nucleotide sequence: TGTGCCAGCAGCCCGAGCGGGACAGGGGTACTAGCGGGAAACACCGGGGAGCTGTTTTTT.

The CDR3: CASRGGNQPQHF. The CDR3 region has the DNA TGTGCCAGCCGGGGGGGCAATCAGCCCCAGCATTTT. V usage is TRBV28 and J usage is TRBJ1-5; D is perhaps TRBD1 (5 bases). Between the trimmed V and J ends, which lost 8 bases and 2 bases, there was a span of 7 bases. This CDR3 contains 12 residues. Germline values: CDR1 MDHEN, CDR2 SYDVKM.

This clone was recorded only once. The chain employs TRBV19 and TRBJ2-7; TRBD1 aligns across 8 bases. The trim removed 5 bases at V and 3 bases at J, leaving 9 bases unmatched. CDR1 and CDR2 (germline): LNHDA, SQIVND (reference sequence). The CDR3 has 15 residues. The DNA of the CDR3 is TGTGCCAGTAGTCTCGGACAGGGCCCCTACTACGAGCAGTACTTC. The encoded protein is CASSLGQGPYYEQYF.

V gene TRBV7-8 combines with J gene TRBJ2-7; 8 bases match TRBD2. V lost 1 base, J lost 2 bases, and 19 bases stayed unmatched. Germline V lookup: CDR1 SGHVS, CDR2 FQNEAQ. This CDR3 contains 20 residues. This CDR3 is CASSLDSAPIAGTRPYEQYF. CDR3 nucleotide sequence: TGTGCCAGCAGCTTAGATTCGGCACCTATAGCGGGGACAAGGCCCTACGAGCAGTACTTC.

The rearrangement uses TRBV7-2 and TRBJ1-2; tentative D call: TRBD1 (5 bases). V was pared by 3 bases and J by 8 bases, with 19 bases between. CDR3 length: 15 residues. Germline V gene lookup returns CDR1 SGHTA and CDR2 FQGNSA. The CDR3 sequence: CASSLGRVGARGYTF. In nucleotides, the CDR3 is TGTGCCAGCAGCTTGGGGCGTGTAGGGGCAAGGGGCTACACCTTC.

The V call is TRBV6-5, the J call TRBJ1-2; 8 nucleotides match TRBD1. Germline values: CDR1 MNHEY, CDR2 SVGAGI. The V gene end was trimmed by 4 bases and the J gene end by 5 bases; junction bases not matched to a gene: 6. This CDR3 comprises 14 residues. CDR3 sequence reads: CASSLTGERYGYTF. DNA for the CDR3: TGTGCCAGCAGTTTGACAGGGGAGCGGTATGGCTACACCTTC.

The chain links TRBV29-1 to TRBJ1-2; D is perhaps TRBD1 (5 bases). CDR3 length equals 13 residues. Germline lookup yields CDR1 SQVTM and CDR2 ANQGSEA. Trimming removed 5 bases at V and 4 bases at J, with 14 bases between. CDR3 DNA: TGCAGCGTTTATTCAGGGATCGGCTATGGCTACACCTTC. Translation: CSVYSGIGYGYTF.

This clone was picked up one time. The CDR3 DNA follows: TGTGCCAGCAGCCTAGGGGCAGACTCCTACAATGAGCAGTTCTTC. This sequence encodes CASSLGADSYNEQFF. The chain has TRBV7-9 and TRBJ2-1; D is perhaps TRBD1 (5 bases). Per the germline V gene, CDR1 is SEHNR and CDR2 is FQNEAQ (reference sequence). V dropped 5 bases and J dropped 0 bases, with 11 bases sitting between them. The CDR3 runs to 15 residues.

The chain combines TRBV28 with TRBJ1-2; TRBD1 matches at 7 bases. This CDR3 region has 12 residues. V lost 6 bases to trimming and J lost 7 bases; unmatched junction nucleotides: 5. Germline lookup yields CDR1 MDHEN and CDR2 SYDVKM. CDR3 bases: TGTGCCAGCAGCCAGGGGGATTCTGGCTACACCTTC. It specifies CASSQGDSGYTF.

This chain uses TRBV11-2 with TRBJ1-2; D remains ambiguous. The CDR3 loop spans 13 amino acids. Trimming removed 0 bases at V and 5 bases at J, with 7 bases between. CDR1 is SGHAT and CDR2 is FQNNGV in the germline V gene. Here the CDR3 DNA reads TGTGCCAGCAGCTTAGAGCAAGCTTATGGCTACACCTTC. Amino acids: CASSLEQAYGYTF.

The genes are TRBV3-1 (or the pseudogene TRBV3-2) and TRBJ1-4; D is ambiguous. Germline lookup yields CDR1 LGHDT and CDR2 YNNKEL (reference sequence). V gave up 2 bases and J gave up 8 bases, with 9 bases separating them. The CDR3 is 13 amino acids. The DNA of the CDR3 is TGTGCCAGCAGCCAAAACCTCGGGGAAAAACTGTTTTTT. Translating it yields CASSQNLGEKLFF.

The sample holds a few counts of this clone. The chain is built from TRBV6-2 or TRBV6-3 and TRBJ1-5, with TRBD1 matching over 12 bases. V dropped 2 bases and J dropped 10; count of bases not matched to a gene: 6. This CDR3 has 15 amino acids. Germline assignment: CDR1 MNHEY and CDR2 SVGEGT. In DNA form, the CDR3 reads TGTGCCAGCAGTTACAGCGGGACAGGGGGCGGCCCCCAGCATTTT. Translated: CASSYSGTGGGPQHF.

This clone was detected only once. The CDR3 is CASSYTGDNEQFF. In DNA form, the CDR3 reads TGTGCCAGCAGTTATACAGGGGACAATGAGCAGTTCTTC. The chain is built from TRBV6-2 or TRBV6-3 and TRBJ2-1; 7 nucleotides agree with TRBD1. Germline CDR1 reads MNHEY; CDR2 reads SVGEGT. V dropped 3 bases and J dropped 5; count of bases not matched to a gene: 1. This CDR3 comprises 13 residues.